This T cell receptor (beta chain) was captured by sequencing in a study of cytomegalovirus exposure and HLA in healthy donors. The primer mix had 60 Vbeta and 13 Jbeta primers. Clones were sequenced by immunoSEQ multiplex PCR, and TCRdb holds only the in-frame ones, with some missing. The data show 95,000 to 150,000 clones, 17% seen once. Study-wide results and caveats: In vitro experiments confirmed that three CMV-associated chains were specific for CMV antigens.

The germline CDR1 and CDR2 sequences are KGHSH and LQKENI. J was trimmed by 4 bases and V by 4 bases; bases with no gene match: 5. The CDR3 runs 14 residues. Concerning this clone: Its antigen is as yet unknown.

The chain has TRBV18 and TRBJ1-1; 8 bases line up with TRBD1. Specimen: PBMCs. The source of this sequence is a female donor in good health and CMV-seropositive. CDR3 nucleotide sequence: TGTGCCAGCTCACGGACAGGGCCCAGCACTGAAGCTTTCTTT. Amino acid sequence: CASSRTGPSTEAFF.